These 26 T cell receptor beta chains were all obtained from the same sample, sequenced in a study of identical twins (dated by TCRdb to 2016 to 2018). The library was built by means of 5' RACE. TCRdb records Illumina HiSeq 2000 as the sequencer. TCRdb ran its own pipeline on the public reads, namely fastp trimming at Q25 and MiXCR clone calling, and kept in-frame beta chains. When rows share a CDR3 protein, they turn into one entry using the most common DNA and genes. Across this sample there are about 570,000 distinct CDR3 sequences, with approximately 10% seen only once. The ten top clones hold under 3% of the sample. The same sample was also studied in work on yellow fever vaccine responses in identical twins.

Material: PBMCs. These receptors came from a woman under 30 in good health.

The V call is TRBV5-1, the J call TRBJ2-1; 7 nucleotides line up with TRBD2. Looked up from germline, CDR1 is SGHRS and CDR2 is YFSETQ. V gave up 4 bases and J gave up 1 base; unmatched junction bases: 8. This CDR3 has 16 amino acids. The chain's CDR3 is CASSAGGTKSYNEQFF. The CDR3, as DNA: TGCGCCAGCAGCGCTGGCGGGACTAAATCCTACAATGAGCAGTTCTTC.

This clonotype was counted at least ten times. The CDR3 loop reads CASSYSVGPGELFF. DNA for the CDR3: TGTGCCAGCAGTTACTCGGTGGGGCCCGGGGAGCTGTTTTTT. The chain has TRBV6-5 and TRBJ2-2, with D possibly matching TRBD1 (5 bases). Germline values: CDR1 MNHEY, CDR2 SVGAGI. The CDR3 contains 14 residues. V was shortened by 0 bases and J by 6 bases, with 8 bases between the two germline ends.

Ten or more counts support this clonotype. CDR3 protein: CASFDRGGTDTQYF. CDR3 DNA sequence: TGCGCCAGCTTCGATAGGGGGGGGACAGATACGCAGTATTTT. The chain has TRBV5-1 and TRBJ2-3; perhaps TRBD2 as D (7 bases). V lost 7 bases and J 3 bases, leaving 15 bases between the germline ends. The CDR3 loop spans 14 amino acids. The germline V gene encodes CDR1 SGHRS and CDR2 YFSETQ. The complete variable domain, with remaining parts taken from reference TRBV5-1 and TRBJ2-3, reads KAGVTQTPRYLIKTRGQQVTLSCSPISGHRSVSWYQQTPGQGLQFLFEYFSETQRNKGNFPGRFSGRQFSNSRSEMNVSTLELGDSALYLCASFDRGGTDTQYFGPGTRLTVL.

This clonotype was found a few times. In DNA form, the CDR3 reads TGTGCCAGCAGCTTAACCCCGGGACAGGGGTCCAAAAACATTCAGTACTTC. Translating it yields CASSLTPGQGSKNIQYF. V usage is TRBV7-8 and J usage is TRBJ2-4, with 10 bases that match TRBD1. Germline V gene lookup returns CDR1 SGHVS and CDR2 FQNEAQ. The CDR3 is 17 amino acids. The V segment lost 2 bases and the J segment 2 bases; nucleotides outside the gene matches: 6.

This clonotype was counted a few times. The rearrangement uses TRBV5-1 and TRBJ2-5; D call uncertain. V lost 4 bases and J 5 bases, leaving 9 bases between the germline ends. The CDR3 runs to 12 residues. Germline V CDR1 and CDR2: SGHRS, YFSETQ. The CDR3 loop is CASSARMETQYF. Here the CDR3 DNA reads TGCGCCAGCAGCGCCCGGATGGAGACCCAGTACTTC. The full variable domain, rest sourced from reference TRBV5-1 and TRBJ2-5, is KAGVTQTPRYLIKTRGQQVTLSCSPISGHRSVSWYQQTPGQGLQFLFEYFSETQRNKGNFPGRFSGRQFSNSRSEMNVSTLELGDSALYLCASSARMETQYFGPGTRLLVL.

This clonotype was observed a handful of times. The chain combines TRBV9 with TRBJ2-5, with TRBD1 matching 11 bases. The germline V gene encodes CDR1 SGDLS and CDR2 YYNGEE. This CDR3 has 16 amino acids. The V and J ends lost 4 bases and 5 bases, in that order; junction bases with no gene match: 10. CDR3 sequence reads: CASSSRADRGRETQYF. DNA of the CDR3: TGTGCCAGCAGCTCCCGGGCGGACAGGGGGCGGGAGACCCAGTACTTC. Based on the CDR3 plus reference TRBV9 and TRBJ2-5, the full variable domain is DSGVTQTPKHLITATGQRVTLRCSPRSGDLSVYWYQQSLDQGLQFLIQYYNGEERAKGNILERFSAQQFPDLHSELNLSSLELGDSALYFCASSSRADRGRETQYFGPGTRLLVL.

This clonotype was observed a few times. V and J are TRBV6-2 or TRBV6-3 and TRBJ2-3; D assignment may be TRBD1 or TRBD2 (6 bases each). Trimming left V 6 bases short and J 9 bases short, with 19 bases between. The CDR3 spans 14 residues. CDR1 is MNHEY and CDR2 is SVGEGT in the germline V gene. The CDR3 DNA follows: TGTGCCAGCAGGAAGGAGGGGGGCCCGCGAACGCAGTATTTT. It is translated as CASRKEGGPRTQYF.

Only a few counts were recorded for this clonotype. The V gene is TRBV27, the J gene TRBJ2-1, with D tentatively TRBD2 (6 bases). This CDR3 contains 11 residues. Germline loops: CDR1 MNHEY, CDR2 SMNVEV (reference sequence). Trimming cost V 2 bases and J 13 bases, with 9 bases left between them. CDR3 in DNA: TGTGCCAGCAGTTTAGGGGACTCCCAGTTCTTC. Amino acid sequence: CASSLGDSQFF.

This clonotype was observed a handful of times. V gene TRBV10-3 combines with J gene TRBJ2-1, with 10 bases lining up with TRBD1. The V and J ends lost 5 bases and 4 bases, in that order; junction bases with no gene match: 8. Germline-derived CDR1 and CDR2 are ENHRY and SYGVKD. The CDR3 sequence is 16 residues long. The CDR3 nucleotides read TGTGCCATCAGTCCCAGCGGGACAGGGGCTTACAATGAGCAGTTCTTC. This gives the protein CAISPSGTGAYNEQFF.

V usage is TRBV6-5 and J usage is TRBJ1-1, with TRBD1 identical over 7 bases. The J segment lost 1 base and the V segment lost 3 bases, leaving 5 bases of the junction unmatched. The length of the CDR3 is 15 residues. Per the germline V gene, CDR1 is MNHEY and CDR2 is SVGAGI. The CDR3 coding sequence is TGTGCCAGCAGTTATCGACAGGGAACGAACACTGAAGCTTTCTTT. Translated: CASSYRQGTNTEAFF.

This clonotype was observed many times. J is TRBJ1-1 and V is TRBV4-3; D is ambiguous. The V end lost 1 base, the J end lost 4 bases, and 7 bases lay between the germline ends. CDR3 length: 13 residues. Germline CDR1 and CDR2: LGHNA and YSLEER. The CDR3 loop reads CASSQVVGTEAFF. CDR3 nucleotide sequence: TGCGCCAGCAGCCAAGTCGTTGGCACTGAAGCTTTCTTT.

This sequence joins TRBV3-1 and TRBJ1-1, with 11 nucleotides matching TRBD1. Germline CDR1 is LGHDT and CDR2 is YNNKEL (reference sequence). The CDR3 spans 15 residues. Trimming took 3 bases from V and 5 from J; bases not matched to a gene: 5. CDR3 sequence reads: CASSQDRGRLTEAFF. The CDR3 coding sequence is TGTGCCAGCAGCCAGGACAGGGGGCGGCTAACTGAAGCTTTCTTT.

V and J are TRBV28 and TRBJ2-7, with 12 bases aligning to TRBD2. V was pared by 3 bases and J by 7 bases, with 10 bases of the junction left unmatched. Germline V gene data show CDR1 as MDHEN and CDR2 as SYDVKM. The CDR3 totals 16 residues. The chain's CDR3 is CASSFRTSGDLREQYF. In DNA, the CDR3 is TGTGCCAGCAGTTTTCGGACTAGCGGGGACCTTCGGGAGCAGTACTTC.

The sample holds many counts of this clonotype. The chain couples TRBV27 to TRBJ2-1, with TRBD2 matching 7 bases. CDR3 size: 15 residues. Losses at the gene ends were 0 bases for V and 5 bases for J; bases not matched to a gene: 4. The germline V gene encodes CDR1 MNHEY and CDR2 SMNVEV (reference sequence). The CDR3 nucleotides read TGTGCCAGCAGTTTATCTAGCGGGTATAACAATGAGCAGTTCTTC. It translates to CASSLSSGYNNEQFF.

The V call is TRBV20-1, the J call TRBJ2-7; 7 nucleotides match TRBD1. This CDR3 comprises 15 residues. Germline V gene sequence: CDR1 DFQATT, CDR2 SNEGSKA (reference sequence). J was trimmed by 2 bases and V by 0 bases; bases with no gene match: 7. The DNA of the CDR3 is TGCAGTGCTAGAGATCAGAGACAGGGACCCTACGAGCAGTACTTC. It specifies CSARDQRQGPYEQYF.

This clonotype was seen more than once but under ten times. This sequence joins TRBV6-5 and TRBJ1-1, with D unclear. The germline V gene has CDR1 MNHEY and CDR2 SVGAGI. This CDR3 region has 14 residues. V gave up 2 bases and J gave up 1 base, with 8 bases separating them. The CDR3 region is CASSYGWQNTEAFF. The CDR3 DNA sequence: TGTGCCAGCAGTTACGGATGGCAGAACACTGAAGCTTTCTTT.

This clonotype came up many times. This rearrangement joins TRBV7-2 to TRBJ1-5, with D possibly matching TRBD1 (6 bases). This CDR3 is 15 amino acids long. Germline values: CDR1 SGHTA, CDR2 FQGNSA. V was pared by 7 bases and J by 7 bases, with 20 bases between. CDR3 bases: TGTGCCAGCACCGAGAGTGGGGGGCTAGGCCAGCCCCAGCATTTT. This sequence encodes CASTESGGLGQPQHF.

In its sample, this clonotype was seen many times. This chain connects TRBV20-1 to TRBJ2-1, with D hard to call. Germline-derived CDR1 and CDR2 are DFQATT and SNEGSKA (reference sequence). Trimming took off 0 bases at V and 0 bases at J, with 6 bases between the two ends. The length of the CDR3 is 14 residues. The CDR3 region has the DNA TGCAGTGCTAGAGACGTAGACTCCTACAATGAGCAGTTCTTC. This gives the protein CSARDVDSYNEQFF.

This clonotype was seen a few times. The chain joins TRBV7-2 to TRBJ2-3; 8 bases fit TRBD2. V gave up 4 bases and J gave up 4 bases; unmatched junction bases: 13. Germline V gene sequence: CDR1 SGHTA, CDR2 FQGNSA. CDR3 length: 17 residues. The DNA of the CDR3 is TGTGCCAGCAGCTGGGGCGCCGGGAGCGGGGGACCAGATACGCAGTATTTT. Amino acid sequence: CASSWGAGSGGPDTQYF. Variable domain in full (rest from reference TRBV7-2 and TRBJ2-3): GAGVSQSPSNKVTEKGKDVELRCDPISGHTALYWYRQSLGQGLEFLIYFQGNSAPDKSGLPSDRFSAERTGGSVSTLTIQRTQQEDSAVYLCASSWGAGSGGPDTQYFGPGTRLTVL.

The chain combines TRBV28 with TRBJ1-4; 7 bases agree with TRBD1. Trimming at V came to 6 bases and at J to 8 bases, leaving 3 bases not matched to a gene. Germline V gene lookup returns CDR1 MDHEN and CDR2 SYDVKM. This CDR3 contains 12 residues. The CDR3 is CASSRDREKLFF. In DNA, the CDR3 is TGTGCCAGCAGCCGGGACAGAGAAAAACTGTTTTTT.

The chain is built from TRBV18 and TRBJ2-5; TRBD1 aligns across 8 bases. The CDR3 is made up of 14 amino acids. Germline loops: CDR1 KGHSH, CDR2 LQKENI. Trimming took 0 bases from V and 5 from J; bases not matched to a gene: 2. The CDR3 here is CASSPPTGVETQYF. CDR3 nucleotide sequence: TGTGCCAGCTCACCACCGACAGGGGTGGAGACCCAGTACTTC.

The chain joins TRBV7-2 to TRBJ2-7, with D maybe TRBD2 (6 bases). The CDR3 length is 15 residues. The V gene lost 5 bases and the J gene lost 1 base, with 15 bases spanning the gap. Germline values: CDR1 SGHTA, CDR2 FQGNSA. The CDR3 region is CASSAQGGMSYEQYF. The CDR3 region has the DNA TGTGCCAGCAGCGCACAAGGCGGGATGTCCTACGAGCAGTACTTC.

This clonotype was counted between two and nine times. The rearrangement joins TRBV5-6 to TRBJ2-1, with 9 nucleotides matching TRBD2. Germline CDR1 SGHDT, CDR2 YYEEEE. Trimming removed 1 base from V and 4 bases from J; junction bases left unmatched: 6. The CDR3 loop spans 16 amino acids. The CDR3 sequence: CASSLSLRGGYNEQFF. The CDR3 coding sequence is TGTGCCAGCAGCTTGTCTCTGCGGGGGGGATACAATGAGCAGTTCTTC.

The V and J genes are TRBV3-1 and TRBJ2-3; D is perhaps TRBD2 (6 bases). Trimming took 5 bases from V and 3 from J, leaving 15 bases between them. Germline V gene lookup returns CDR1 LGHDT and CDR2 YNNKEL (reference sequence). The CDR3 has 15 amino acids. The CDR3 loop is CASSISGTLTDTQYF. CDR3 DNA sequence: TGTGCCAGCAGCATCTCCGGGACTCTAACAGATACGCAGTATTTT.

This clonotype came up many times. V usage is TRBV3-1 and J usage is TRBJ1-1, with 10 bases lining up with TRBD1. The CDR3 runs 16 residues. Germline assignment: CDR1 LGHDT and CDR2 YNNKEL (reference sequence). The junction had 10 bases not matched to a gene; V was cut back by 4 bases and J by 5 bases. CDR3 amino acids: CASSLRTGTGVTEAFF. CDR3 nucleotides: TGTGCCAGCAGCCTTAGAACCGGGACAGGGGTTACTGAAGCTTTCTTT.

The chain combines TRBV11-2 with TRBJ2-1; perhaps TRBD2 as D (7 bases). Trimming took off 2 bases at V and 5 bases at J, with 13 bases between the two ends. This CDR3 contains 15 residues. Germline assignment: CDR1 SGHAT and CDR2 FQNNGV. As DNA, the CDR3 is TGTGCCAGCAGCTTATGGCGGGGGCCAAACAATGAGCAGTTCTTC. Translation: CASSLWRGPNNEQFF.